What follows is one T cell receptor beta chain and its context. Its antigen is currently unknown. The data stem from a study of CD8+CD57+ T cells in acquired aplastic anemia. The study profiled TCR beta VDJ and CDR3 using genomic DNA as template. From the reads, TCRdb called clonotypes with MiXCR, one entry per CDR3 protein. The sample contains fewer than 200,000 distinct CDR3 sequences, around 40% of which appear only once. General observations from the study: Common to patients and controls were 25 to 30 CD8+ CDR3 sequences.

The junction had 3 bases not matched to a gene; V was cut back by 5 bases and J by 6 bases. CDR1 and CDR2 (germline): SEHNR, FQNEAQ (reference sequence). The CDR3 has 13 amino acids. The V and J genes are TRBV7-9 and TRBJ2-2, with 7 bases identical to TRBD1. The source is a human donor in good health. Sequencing used sorted CD4+, CD8+, or CD8+CD57+ T cells (not recorded which) from PBMCs. The CDR3 DNA sequence: TGTGCCAGCAGCAAAGGGGGCCCCGGGGAGCTGTTTTTT. Its translation is CASSKGGPGELFF. Complete variable domain (other parts from reference TRBV7-9 and TRBJ2-2): DTGVSQNPRHKITKRGQNVTFRCDPISEHNRLYWYRQTLGQGPEFLTYFQNEAQLEKSRLLSDRFSAERPKGSFSTLEIQRTEQGDSAMYLCASSKGGPGELFFGEGSRLTVL.